This TCR beta chain was retrieved from a study of shared T cell receptors in the human thymus. The data were produced by immunoSEQ multiplex PCR, yet TCRdb's version contains in-frame clones alone and is incomplete. This table has around 730,000 clones, 70% to 90% appearing once. The V gene's germline CDR1 is MGHRA and CDR2 YSYEKL. The V segment lost 1 base and the J segment 1 base; nucleotides outside the gene matches: 3. CDR3 length: 16 amino acids. The same sample was also used in a study of human thymus T cells. That report notes: Donation was from healthy Finnish infants who were having corrective surgery that addressed congenital heart defects. Related work found strong thymic repertoire overlap between unrelated individuals.

The sample taken for sequencing was thymocytes. The receptor was derived from a girl under two years old with a congenital heart defect. The chain is built from TRBV4-1 and TRBJ2-2; TRBD2 aligns across 7 bases. CDR3 coding DNA: TGCGCCAGCAGCCAAGGGGCGGGGGAGAACACCGGGGAGCTGTTTTTT. It yields the protein CASSQGAGENTGELFF.